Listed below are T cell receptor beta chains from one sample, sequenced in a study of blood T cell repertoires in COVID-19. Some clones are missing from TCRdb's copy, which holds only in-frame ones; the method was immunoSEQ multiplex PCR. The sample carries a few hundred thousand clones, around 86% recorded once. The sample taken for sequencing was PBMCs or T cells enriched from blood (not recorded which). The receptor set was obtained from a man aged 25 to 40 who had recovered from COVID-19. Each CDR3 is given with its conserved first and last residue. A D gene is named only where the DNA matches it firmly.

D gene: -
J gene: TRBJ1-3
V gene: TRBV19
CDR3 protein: CASSIAPFSSGNTIYF
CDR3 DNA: TGTGCCAGTAGTATAGCCCCTTTCAGCTCTGGAAACACCATATATTTT

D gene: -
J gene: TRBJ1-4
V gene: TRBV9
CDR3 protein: CASSARLEGSGEKLFF
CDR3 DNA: TGTGCCAGCAGCGCCCGACTAGAGGGGAGCGGTGAAAAACTGTTTTTT

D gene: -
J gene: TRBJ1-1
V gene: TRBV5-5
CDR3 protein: CASSLSGARSTEAFF
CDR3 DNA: TGTGCCAGCAGCTTGTCTGGGGCCCGTAGCACTGAAGCTTTCTTT

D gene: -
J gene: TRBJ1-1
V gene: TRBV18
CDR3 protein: CASSPPQVNTEAFF
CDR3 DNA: TGTGCCAGCTCACCACCTCAGGTGAACACTGAAGCTTTCTTT

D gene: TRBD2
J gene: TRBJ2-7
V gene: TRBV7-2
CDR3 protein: CASSLGWPSGTTGQYF
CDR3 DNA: TGTGCCAGCAGCTTAGGATGGCCTAGCGGGACCACGGGGCAGTACTTC

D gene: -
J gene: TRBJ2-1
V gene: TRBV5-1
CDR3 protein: CASSLGGNEQFF
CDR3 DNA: TGCGCCAGCAGCTTGGGAGGGAATGAGCAGTTCTTC

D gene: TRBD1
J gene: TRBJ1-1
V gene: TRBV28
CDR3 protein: CASSLETGWITEAFF
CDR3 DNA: TGTGCCAGCAGTTTAGAGACAGGGTGGATCACTGAAGCTTTCTTT

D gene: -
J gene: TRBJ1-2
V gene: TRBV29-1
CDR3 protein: CSVEGAPGGNYGYTF
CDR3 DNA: TGCAGCGTTGAAGGGGCCCCCGGAGGCAACTATGGCTACACCTTC

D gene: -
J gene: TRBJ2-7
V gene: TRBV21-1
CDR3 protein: CASSKQGTGGYEQYF
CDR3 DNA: TGTGCCAGCAGCAAACAGGGGACAGGGGGCTACGAGCAGTACTTC

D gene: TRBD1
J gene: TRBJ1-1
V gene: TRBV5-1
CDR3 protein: CASSHGTGNMNTEAFF
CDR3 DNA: TGCGCCAGCAGCCACGGGACAGGTAATATGAACACTGAAGCTTTCTTT

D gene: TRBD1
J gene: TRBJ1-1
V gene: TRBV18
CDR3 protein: CASSRQGGWVNTEAFF
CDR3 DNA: TGTGCCAGCTCACGACAGGGGGGGTGGGTGAACACTGAAGCTTTCTTT

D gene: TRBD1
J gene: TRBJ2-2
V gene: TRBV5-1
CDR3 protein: CASSLEGTGGELFF
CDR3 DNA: TGCGCCAGCAGCTTGGAAGGGACAGGCGGGGAGCTGTTTTTT